This TCR beta chain is from a study of T cells in Graves' hyperthyroidism and ophthalmopathy (dated by TCRdb to between 2018 and 2021). In terms of the full investigation: Peripheral blood samples were taken at the time of initial diagnosis, prior to any treatment. To identify distinguishing TCR V-J signatures, a discovery cohort of around 100 patients was used, comprising roughly 45 with Graves' ophthalmopathy and roughly 60 with stable Graves' hyperthyroidism. Whether ophthalmopathy could be predicted prospectively was tested in an independent validation cohort made up of 18 to 20 hyperthyroidism patients plus 17 patients who later progressed to ophthalmopathy. The approximately 95 discovery patients were divided at random into training and test sets in a 7:3 ratio. The study also compared thyroid tissue and blood T-cell repertoires from more than five Graves' hyperthyroidism patients. Once sampling was done, hyperthyroidism patients were given methimazole at a starting dose of 30 mg daily, whereas ophthalmopathy patients were given high-dose intravenous methylprednisolone. The paper reports TCR Vbeta CDR3 sequencing of over 130 peripheral blood samples: over 40 ophthalmopathy, fewer than 85 hyperthyroidism and around 17 progressor patients.

Results and caveats for the whole study, not just this receptor: In validation, progression to ophthalmopathy was predicted by the model with nearly 71% sensitivity and roughly 72% specificity, a median of about 6.4 months before onset. Ophthalmopathy was separated from stable hyperthyroidism by a 13 V-J signature model, with just over 85% sensitivity and roughly 84% specificity obtained in cross-validation and 80%/75% obtained in testing. No statistical method was used to set the sample size in advance, and investigators knew the group allocation. Most expanded thyroid clonotypes (frequency above 0.001) were also detected in blood, suggesting blood repertoires may reflect thyroid immune responses.

The TCR beta CDR3 regions were amplified from RNA transcripts. A first-round RT-PCR of the TCR CDR3 used the HTBI primer set with the Qiagen OneStep RT-PCR kit. The libraries were constructed in a second round of multiplex PCR and then size-selected and purified. The libraries were sequenced on an Illumina HiSeq2000 using paired-end 100 bp reads. The authors processed their data as follows. SOAPnuke was used to process the raw data, removing reads that contained adapters or uncalled bases, had a mean Phred below 15, or lacked an exact match to the constant primer or identifier. High-quality paired reads were merged with COPE v1.2.5, and unique nucleotide sequences were defined as clonotypes. MiTCR v1.1 was used to align clonotypes to the IMGT TRBV, TRBD and TRBJ reference segments. Analysis was restricted to V-J combinations with a frequency above 0.0001, which covered about 99% of repertoires. The TCS score was defined as F50 (clonal expansion) divided by E x V (chaos), with BLOSUM62-based TCRdist calculated between CDR3 peptides within each V-J. Welch's t-statistics and random forest reduced just over 500 V-J features to some 14, which were used in a naive Bayes classifier (R e1071). In TCRdb, the public reads were trimmed at Q25 with fastp and aligned with MiXCR, with productive beta chains retained. Rows are combined by CDR3 protein, so each entry shows the most common genes and DNA. TCRdb, not the original authors, processed these V and J calls. The sample table lists about 710,000 distinct CDR3 sequences, roughly 17% of them with a count of one. The top ten constitute roughly 8% of the sample.

Stable Graves' hyperthyroidism was defined as the absence of progression to ophthalmopathy over 18 months of follow-up. The hyperthyroidism patients were between 18 and 65 years old and newly diagnosed, with a disease duration of less than 2 months. Exclusion was applied to patients with uncontrolled infections, other autoimmune diseases, pregnancy or lactation. Diagnoses were based on clinical symptoms, serum thyroxine and TRAb, thyroid ultrasound and orbital computed tomography. PBMCs were separated from roughly 9.6 ml of fresh peripheral blood using Ficoll-Paque density gradient centrifugation. Total RNA was extracted using Trizol reagent, and RNA quality was assessed on an Agilent 2100 Bioanalyzer. CDR1 and CDR2 (ENHRY, SYGVKD) derive from the germline V gene. V is clipped by 8 bases and J by 5 bases, and the sequence between their germline boundaries is 22 bases long. The CDR3 contains 15 residues, cysteine and phenylalanine counted. Just the 45-base CDR3 DNA is kept, in frame starting at base 1.

Comment on this clonotype: Its recognized antigen is unknown. Within one base of it there is no much larger clone, and no base qualities were kept.

Specimen: blood. The receptor comes from a man aged 18 to 30 with Graves' hyperthyroidism. The sequence links TRBV10-3 to TRBJ2-7; matching of 6 bases hints at TRBD2 as the D gene. CDR3 sequence: CAIGRRDGGRDEQYF. Here is the DNA: TGTGCCATCGGGAGGCGGGACGGTGGAAGGGACGAGCAGTACTTC.